Detailed here is one T cell receptor (beta chain). CDR3 length: 15 amino acids. The germline gives CDR1 KGHSH, CDR2 LQKENI. The V gene lost 1 base and the J gene lost 3 bases, with 11 bases spanning the gap. This record belongs to a study of shared clonotypes between healthy human individuals. TCRdb's table, derived via immunoSEQ multiplex PCR, lists solely in-frame clones and lacks some. Among some 1,600,000 clones, 98% were seen once, and the ten largest hold 0.4% to 0.55%. The sample comprised naive CD4+ T cells sorted from blood. Subset: CD45RA+ positively selected. V usage is TRBV18 and J usage is TRBJ2-3, with a weak D call TRBD2 (6 bases). This TCR was recovered from a man aged 25-45 years in good health. The CDR3 here is CASSPLRAGTDTQYF. Here the CDR3 DNA reads TGTGCCAGCTCACCACTGAGGGCGGGGACAGATACGCAGTATTTT.